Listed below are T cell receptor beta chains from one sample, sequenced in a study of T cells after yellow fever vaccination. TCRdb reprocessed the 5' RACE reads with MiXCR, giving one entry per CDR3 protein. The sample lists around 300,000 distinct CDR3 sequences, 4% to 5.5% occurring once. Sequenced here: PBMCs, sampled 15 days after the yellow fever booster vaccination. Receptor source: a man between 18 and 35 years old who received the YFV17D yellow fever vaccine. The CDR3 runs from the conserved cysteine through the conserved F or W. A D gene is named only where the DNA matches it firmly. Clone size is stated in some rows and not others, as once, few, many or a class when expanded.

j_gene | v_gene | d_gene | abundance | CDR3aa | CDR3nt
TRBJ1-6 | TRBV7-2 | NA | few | CASSDQQNSPLHF | TGTGCCAGCAGCGATCAGCAGAATTCACCCCTCCACTTT
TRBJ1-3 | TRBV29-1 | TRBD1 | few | CSVALDRAGNTIYF | TGCAGCGTTGCACTGGACAGGGCTGGAAACACCATATATTTT
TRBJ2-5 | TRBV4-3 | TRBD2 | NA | CASSQGGGAETQYF | TGCGCCAGCAGCCAAGGGGGAGGGGCAGAGACCCAGTACTTC
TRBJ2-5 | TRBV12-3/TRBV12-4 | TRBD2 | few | CASSGGGRQETQYF | TGTGCCAGCAGCGGCGGGGGAAGACAAGAGACCCAGTACTTC
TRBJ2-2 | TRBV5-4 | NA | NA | CASSAAQGTGELFF | TGTGCCAGCAGCGCTGCGCAAGGAACCGGGGAGCTGTTTTTT
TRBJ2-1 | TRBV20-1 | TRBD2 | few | CSPWPAGGTNEQFF | TGCAGTCCCTGGCCTGCGGGGGGGACCAATGAGCAGTTCTTC
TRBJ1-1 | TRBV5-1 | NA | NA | CASSLFGGLDTEAFF | TGCGCCAGCAGCTTGTTTGGGGGGCTGGACACTGAAGCTTTCTTT
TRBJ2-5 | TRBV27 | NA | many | CASRHNQETQYF | TGTGCCAGCAGACACAACCAAGAGACCCAGTACTTC
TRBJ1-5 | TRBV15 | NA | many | CATSRSSSQNQPQHF | TGTGCCACCAGCCGTAGCTCTAGCCAAAATCAGCCCCAGCATTTT
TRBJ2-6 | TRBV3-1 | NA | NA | CASSQLGAGANVLTF | TGTGCCAGCAGCCAACTAGGGGCTGGGGCCAACGTCCTGACTTTC
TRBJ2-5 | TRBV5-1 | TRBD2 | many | CASSSGLAGTTLEETQYF | TGCGCCAGCAGCTCCGGACTAGCGGGGACTACCTTGGAAGAGACCCAGTACTTC
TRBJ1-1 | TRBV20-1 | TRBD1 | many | CSARDRKGADTEAFF | TGCAGTGCTAGAGATAGGAAGGGGGCGGACACTGAAGCTTTCTTT
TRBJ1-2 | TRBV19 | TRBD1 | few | CASRTGSEDYGYTF | TGTGCCAGTAGGACAGGGTCGGAGGACTATGGCTACACCTTC
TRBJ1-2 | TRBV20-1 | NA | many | CSATRRVWGAHNYGYTF | TGCAGTGCTACCCGTAGAGTATGGGGGGCGCATAACTATGGCTACACCTTC
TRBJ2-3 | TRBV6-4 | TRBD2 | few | CASSDGLAGRDTQYF | TGTGCCAGCAGTGACGGACTAGCGGGACGAGATACGCAGTATTTT
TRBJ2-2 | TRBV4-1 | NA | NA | CASSRPVQGSSGELFF | TGCGCCAGCAGCCGCCCGGTACAGGGCTCATCAGGGGAGCTGTTTTTT
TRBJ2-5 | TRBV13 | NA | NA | CASSLGAPETQYF | TGTGCCAGCAGCTTAGGCGCCCCAGAGACCCAGTACTTC
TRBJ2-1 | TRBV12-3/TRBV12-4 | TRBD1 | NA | CASSTDRDYNEQFF | TGTGCCAGCAGCACGGACAGGGATTACAATGAGCAGTTCTTC
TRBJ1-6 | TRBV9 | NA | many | CASTPGTGVAGSPLHF | TGTGCCAGTACACCCGGGACTGGAGTTGCGGGTTCACCCCTCCACTTT
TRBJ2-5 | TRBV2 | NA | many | CASSPPGRDQETQYF | TGTGCCAGCAGTCCGCCGGGACGGGACCAAGAGACCCAGTACTTC
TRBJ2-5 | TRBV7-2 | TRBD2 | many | CASSLRPAGGGETQYF | TGTGCCAGCAGCTTAAGGCCAGCGGGGGGAGGCGAGACCCAGTACTTC
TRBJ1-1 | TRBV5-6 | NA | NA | CASSPVGGTEAFF | TGTGCCAGCAGCCCCGTCGGCGGCACTGAAGCTTTCTTT
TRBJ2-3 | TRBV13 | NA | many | CASSSRSVSDTQYF | TGTGCCAGCAGCTCCCGATCGGTCTCAGATACGCAGTATTTT